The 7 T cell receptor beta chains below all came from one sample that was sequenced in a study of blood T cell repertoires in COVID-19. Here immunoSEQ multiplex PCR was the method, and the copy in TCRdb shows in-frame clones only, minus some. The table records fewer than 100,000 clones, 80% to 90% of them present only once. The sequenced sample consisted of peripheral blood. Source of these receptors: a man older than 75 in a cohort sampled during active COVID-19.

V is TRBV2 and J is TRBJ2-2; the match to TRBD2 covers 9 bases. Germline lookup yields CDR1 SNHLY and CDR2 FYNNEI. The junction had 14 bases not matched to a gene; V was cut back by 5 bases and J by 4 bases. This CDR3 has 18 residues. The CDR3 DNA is TGTGCCAGCAGTAGGACTAGCGCAATTTCCCTTTTCACCGGGGAGCTGTTTTTT. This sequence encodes CASSRTSAISLFTGELFF.

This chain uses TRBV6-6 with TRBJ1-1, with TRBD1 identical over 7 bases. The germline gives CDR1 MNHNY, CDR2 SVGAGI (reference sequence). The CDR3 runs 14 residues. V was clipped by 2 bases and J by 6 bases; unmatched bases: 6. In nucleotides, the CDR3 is TGTGCCAGCAGTTACCTCGACAGGGAGTCTGAAGCTTTCTTT. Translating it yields CASSYLDRESEAFF.

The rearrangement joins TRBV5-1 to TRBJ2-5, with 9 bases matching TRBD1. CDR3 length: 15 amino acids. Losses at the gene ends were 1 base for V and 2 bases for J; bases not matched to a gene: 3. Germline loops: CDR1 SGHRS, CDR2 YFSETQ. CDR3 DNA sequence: TGCGCCAGCAGCTTGTACAGGGGGCTTCAAGAGACCCAGTACTTC. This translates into CASSLYRGLQETQYF. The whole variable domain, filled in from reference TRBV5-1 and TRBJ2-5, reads KAGVTQTPRYLIKTRGQQVTLSCSPISGHRSVSWYQQTPGQGLQFLFEYFSETQRNKGNFPGRFSGRQFSNSRSEMNVSTLELGDSALYLCASSLYRGLQETQYFGPGTRLLVL.

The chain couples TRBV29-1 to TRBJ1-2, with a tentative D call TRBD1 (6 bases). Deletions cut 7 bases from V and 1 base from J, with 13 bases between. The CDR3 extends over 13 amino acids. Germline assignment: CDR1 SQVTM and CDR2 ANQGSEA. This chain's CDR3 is CSANGRGNYGYTF. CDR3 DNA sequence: TGCAGCGCTAACGGCAGGGGTAACTATGGCTACACCTTC.

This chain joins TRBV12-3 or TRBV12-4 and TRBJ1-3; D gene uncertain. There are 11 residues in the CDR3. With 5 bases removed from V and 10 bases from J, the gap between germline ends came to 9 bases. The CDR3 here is CASSPPPTIYF. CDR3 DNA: TGTGCCAGCAGTCCCCCCCCAACCATATATTTT.

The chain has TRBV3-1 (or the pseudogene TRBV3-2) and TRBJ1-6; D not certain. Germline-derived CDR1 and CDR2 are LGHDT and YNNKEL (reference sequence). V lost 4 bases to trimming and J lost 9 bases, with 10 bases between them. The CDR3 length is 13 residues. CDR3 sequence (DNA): TGTGCCAGCAGCCCTTCCAGAGGTTCACCCCTCCACTTT. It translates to CASSPSRGSPLHF.

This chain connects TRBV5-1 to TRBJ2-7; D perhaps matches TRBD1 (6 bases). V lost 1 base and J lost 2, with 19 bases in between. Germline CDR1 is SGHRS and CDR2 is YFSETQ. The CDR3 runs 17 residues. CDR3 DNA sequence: TGCGCCAGCAGCTTGAGTTCTGGCGCTAGACAGGCCTACGAGCAGTACTTC. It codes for CASSLSSGARQAYEQYF.